This TCR beta chain emerged from a study of CD8 T cells in ankylosing spondylitis. This clonotype has a count of ten or more. No antigen is known for it. As the method for making TCR beta libraries, quantitative 5'-RACE with molecular barcodes was used. TCRdb processed the 5' RACE reads anew with MiXCR; each CDR3 protein has one entry. The sample has 250,000 or so distinct CDR3 sequences, 15% to 20% seen once. General study points: Disease-linked clones reportedly concentrated significantly in matched ankylosing spondylitis synovial fluid. Several of the motif variants were reported before in synovial fluid and blood from reactive arthritis.

The germline V gene encodes CDR1 SGHVS and CDR2 FQNEAQ. Trimming cost V 0 bases and J 3 bases, with 9 bases left between them. The length of the CDR3 is 14 residues. The chain recombines TRBV7-8 with TRBJ2-7; D may be TRBD2 (5 bases). The receptor was isolated from a male donor with ankylosing spondylitis or in good health (not recorded which). Sequenced sample: blood, either unsorted or a sorted T cell fraction (not recorded which). CDR3 DNA sequence: TGTGCCAGCAGCTTAGCGGGAGTTCTCTACGAGCAGTACTTC. Residues: CASSLAGVLYEQYF.